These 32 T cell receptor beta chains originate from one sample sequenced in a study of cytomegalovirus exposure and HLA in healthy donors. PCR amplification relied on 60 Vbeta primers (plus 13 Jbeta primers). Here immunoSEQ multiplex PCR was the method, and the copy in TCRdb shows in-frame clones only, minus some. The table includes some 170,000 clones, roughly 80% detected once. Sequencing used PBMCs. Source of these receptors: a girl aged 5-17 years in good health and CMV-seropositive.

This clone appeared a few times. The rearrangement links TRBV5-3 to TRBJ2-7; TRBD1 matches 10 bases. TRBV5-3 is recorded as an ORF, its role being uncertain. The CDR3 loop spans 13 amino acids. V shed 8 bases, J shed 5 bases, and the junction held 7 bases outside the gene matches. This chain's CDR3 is CARTGTGAHEQYF. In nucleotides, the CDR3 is TGTGCCAGGACCGGGACAGGGGCCCACGAGCAGTACTTC.

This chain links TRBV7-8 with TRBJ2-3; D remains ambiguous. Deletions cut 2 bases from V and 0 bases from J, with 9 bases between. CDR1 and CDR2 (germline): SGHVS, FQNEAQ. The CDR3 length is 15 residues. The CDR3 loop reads CASSLPQSSTDTQYF. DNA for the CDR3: TGTGCCAGCAGCTTACCACAATCTAGCACAGATACGCAGTATTTT.

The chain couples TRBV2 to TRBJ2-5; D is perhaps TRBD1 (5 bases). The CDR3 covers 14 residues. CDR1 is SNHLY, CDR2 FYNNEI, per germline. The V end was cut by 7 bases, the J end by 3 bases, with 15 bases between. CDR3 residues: CASKGFVGEETQYF. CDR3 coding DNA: TGTGCCAGCAAAGGGTTTGTAGGGGAAGAGACCCAGTACTTC.

The CDR3 nucleotides are TGTGCCAGCTCACGGGAGAGAAGCACAGATACGCAGTATTTT. The encoded protein is CASSRERSTDTQYF. The chain is built from TRBV18 and TRBJ2-3, with D possibly TRBD2 on 5 matching bases. The germline gives CDR1 KGHSH, CDR2 LQKENI. The CDR3 runs to 14 residues. Trimming took off 4 bases at V and 0 bases at J, with 8 bases between the two ends.

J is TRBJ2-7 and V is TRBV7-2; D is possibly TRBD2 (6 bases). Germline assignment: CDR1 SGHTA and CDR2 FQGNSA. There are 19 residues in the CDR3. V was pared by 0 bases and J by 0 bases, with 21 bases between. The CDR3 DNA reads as TGTGCCAGCAGCTTAGCCTTTCCGTGGAGGGCGGGGAGCTCCTACGAGCAGTACTTC. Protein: CASSLAFPWRAGSSYEQYF.

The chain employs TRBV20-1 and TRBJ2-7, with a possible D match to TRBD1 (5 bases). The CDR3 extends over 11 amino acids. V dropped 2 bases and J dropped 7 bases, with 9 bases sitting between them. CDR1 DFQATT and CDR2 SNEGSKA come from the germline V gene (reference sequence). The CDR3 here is CSARHPGEQYF. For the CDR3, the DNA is TGCAGTGCTAGACATCCAGGGGAGCAGTACTTC.

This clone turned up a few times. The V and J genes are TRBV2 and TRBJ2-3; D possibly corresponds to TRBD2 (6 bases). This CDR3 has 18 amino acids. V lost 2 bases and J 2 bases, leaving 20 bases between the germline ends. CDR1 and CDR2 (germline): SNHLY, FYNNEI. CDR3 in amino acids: CASSESQWRGPHTDTQYF. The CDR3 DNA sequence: TGTGCCAGCAGTGAATCTCAGTGGAGGGGCCCACACACAGATACGCAGTATTTT. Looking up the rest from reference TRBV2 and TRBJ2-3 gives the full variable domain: EPEVTQTPSHQVTQMGQEVILRCVPISNHLYFYWYRQILGQKVEFLVSFYNNEISEKSEIFDDQFSVERPDGSNFTLKIRSTKLEDSAMYFCASSESQWRGPHTDTQYFGPGTRLTVL.

CDR3 loop: CASSSGGPTEAFF. Here the CDR3 DNA reads TGTGCCAGCAGCTCAGGGGGGCCCACTGAAGCTTTCTTT. The genes are TRBV7-9 and TRBJ1-1; 7 bases align to TRBD1. The CDR3 length is 13 residues. The germline V gene has CDR1 SEHNR and CDR2 FQNEAQ (reference sequence). V lost 4 bases, J lost 4 bases, and 3 bases stayed unmatched. The whole variable domain, filled in from reference TRBV7-9 and TRBJ1-1, reads DTGVSQNPRHKITKRGQNVTFRCDPISEHNRLYWYRQTLGQGPEFLTYFQNEAQLEKSRLLSDRFSAERPKGSFSTLEIQRTEQGDSAMYLCASSSGGPTEAFFGQGTRLTVV.

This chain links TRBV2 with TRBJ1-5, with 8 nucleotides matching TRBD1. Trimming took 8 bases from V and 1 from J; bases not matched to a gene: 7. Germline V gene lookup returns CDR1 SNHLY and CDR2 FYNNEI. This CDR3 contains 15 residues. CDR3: CASGTRTGSNQPQHF. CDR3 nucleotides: TGTGCCAGCGGGACGAGGACAGGGAGCAATCAGCCCCAGCATTTT.

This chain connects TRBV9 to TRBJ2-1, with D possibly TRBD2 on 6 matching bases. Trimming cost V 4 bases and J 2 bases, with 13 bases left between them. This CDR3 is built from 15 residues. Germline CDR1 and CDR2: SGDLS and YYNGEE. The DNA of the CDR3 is TGTGCCAGCAGCTCCCCTGGCGGGGCCTACAATGAGCAGTTCTTC. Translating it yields CASSSPGGAYNEQFF.

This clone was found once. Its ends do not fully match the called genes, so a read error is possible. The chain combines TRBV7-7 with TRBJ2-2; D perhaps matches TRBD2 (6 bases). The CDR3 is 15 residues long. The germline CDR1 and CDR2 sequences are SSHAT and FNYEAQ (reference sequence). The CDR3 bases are TGTGCTAGCAGCCCCAGCGGGTGGGGCACCGGGGAGCTGTTTTTT. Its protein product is CASSPSGWGTGELFF.

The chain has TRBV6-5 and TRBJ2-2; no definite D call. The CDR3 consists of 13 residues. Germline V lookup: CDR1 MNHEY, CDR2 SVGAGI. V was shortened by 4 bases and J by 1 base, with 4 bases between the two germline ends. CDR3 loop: CASSFVNTGELFF. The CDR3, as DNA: TGTGCCAGCAGTTTCGTGAACACCGGGGAGCTGTTTTTT.

CDR3 residues: CATGGLDTEAFF. In nucleotides, the CDR3 is TGTGCCACCGGGGGATTGGACACTGAAGCTTTCTTT. V usage is TRBV28 and J usage is TRBJ1-1, with a weak D call TRBD1 (5 bases). The CDR3 is 12 residues long. Between the trimmed V and J ends, which lost 10 bases and 3 bases, there was a span of 12 bases. CDR1 and CDR2 (germline): MDHEN, SYDVKM.

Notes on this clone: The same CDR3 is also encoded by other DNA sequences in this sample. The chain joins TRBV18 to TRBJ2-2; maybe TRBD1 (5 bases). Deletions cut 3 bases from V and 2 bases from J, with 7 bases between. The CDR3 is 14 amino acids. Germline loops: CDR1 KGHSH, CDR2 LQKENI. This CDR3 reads CASSPDRNTGELFF. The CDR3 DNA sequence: TGTGCCAGCTCACCCGACAGAAACACCGGGGAGCTGTTTTTT.

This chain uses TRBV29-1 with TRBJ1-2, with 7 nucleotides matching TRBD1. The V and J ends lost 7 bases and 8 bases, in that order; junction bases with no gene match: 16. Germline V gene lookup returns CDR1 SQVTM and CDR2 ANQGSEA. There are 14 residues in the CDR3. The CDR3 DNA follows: TGCAGCGGAGGAGACAGGGATACAACTATCGGCTACACCTTC. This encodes CSGGDRDTTIGYTF.

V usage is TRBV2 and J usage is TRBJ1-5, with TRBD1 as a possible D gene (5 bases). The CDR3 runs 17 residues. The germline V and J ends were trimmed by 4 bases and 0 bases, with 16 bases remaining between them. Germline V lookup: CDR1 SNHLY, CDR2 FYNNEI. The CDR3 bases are TGTGCCAGCAGTGGGGGCGGGACGAAATATAGCAATCAGCCCCAGCATTTT. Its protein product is CASSGGGTKYSNQPQHF.

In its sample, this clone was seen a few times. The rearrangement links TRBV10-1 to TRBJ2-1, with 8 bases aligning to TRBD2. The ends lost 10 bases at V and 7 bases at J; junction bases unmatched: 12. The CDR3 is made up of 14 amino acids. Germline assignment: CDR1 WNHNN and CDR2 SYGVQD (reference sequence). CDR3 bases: TGCGCCACCTCGAGGGGGAGCGGGGGTAATGAGCAGTTCTTC. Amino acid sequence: CATSRGSGGNEQFF.

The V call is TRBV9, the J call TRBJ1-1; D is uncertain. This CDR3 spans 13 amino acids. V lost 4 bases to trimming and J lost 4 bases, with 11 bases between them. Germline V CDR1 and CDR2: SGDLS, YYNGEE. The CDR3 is CASSPDLGTEAFF. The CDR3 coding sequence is TGTGCCAGCAGCCCAGACTTGGGCACTGAAGCTTTCTTT.

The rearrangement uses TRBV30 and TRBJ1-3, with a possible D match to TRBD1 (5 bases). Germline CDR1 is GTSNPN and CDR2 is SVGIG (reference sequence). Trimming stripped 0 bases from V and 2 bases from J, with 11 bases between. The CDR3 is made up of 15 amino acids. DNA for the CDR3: TGTGCCTGGAGTGTACTACAAGGGGCTGGAAACACCATATATTTT. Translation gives CAWSVLQGAGNTIYF.

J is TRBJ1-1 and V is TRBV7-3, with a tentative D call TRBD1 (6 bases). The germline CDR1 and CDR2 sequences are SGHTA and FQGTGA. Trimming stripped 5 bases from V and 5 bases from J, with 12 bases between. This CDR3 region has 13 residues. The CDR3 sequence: CASSPDSGTEAFF. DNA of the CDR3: TGTGCCAGCAGCCCGGACAGTGGGACTGAAGCTTTCTTT. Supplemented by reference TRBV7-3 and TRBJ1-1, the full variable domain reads GAGVSQTPSNKVTEKGKYVELRCDPISGHTALYWYRQSLGQGPEFLIYFQGTGAADDSGLPNDRFFAVRPEGSVSTLKIQRTERGDSAVYLCASSPDSGTEAFFGQGTRLTVV.

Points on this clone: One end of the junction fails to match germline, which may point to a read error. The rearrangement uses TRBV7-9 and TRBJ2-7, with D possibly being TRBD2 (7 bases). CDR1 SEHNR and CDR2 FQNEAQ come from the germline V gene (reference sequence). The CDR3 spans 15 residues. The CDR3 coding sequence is TGTTCCAGCAGCTTCAAGTTGGGGGGGGGCAACGAGCAGTACTTC. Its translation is CSSSFKLGGGNEQYF.

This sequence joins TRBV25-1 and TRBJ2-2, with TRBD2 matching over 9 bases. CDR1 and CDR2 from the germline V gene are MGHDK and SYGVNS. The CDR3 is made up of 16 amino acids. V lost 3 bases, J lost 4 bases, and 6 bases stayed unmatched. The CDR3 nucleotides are TGTGCCAGCAGTGACGATGGGACTAGCTTCACCGGGGAGCTGTTTTTT. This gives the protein CASSDDGTSFTGELFF.

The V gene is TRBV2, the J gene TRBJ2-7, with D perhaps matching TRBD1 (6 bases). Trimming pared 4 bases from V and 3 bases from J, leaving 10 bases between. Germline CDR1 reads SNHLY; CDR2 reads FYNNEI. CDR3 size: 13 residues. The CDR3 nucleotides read TGTGCCAGCAGTGCACAGGGCGTCTACGAGCAGTACTTC. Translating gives CASSAQGVYEQYF.

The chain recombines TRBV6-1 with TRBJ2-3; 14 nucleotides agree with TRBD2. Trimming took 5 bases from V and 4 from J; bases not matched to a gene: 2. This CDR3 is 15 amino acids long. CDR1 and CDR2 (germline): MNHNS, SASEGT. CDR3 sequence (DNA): TGTGCCAGCAGTATGGGACTAGCGGGGGCAGATACGCAGTATTTT. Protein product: CASSMGLAGADTQYF.

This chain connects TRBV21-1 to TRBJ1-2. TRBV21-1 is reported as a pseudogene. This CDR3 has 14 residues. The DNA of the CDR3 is TGTGCCAGCAGCAAAGATCCTTCCAGCGGTGGCTACACCTTC. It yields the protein CASSKDPSSGGYTF.

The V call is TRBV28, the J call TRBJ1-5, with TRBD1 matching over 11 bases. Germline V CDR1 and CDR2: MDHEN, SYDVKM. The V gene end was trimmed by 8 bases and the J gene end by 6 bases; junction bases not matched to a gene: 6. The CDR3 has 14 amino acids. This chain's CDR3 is CASHRDRGFQPQHF. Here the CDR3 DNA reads TGTGCCAGCCACCGGGACAGGGGGTTTCAGCCCCAGCATTTT.

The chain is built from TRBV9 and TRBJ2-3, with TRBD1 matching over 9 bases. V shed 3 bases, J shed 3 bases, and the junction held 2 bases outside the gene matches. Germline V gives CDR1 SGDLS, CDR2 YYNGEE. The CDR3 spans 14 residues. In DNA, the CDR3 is TGTGCCAGCAGCGCTGGGACAGGGACAGATACGCAGTATTTT. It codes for CASSAGTGTDTQYF.

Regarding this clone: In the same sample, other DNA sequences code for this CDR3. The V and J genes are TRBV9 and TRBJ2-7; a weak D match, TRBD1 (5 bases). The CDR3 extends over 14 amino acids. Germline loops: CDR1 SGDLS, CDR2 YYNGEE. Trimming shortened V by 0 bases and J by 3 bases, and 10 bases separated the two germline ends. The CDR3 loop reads CASSVGQGNYEQYF. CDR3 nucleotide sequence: TGTGCCAGCAGCGTAGGCCAGGGAAACTACGAGCAGTACTTC.

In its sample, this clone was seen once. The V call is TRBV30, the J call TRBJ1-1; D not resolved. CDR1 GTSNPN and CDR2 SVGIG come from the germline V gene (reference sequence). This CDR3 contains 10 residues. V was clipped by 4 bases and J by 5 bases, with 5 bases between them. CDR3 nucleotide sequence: TGTGCCTGGATTCGGACTGAAGCTTTCTTT. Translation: CAWIRTEAFF.

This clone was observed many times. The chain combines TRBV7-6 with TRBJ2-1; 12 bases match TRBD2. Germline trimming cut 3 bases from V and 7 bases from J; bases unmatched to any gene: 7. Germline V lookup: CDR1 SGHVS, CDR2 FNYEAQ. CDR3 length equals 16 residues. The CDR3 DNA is TGTGCCAGCAGCTTTCGACTAGCGGGAGAAGGAAATGAGCAGTTCTTC. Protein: CASSFRLAGEGNEQFF.

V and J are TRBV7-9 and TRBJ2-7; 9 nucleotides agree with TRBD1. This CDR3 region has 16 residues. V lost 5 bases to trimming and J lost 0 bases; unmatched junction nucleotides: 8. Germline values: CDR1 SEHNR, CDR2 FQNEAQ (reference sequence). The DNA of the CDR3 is TGTGCCAGCAGCCCCACAGGGGGCAAATCCTCCTACGAGCAGTACTTC. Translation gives CASSPTGGKSSYEQYF.

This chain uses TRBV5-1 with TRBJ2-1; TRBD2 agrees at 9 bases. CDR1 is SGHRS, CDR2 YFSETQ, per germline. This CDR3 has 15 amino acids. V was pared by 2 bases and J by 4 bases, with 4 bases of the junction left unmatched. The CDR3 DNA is TGCGCCAGCAGCTTAGCGGGAGGTTATTACAATGAGCAGTTCTTC. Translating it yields CASSLAGGYYNEQFF. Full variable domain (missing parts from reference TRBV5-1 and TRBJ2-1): KAGVTQTPRYLIKTRGQQVTLSCSPISGHRSVSWYQQTPGQGLQFLFEYFSETQRNKGNFPGRFSGRQFSNSRSEMNVSTLELGDSALYLCASSLAGGYYNEQFFGPGTRLTVL.